This TCR beta chain was sequenced in a study of OX40 agonist ivuxolimab in advanced cancers. Systemic immunosuppression or autoimmune disease history was grounds to exclude patients. Study-level results: In the 0.1-3.0 mg/kg groups, partial responders showed among the lowest expansion.

Only in-frame clones appear in the TCRdb table, and some are missing; sequencing was by immunoSEQ multiplex PCR. The data hold about 80,000 clones, with around 93% observed a single time. As to this clone: Its antigen remains unidentified.

The sequence was collected from an adult with an advanced solid tumor such as melanoma, head and neck, liver or kidney cancer. The source material was CD4+ or CD8+ T cells sorted from blood, sampled in a trial of the OX40 agonist ivuxolimab.

The CDR3 region is CASSPGQGMWYF. The CDR3 DNA follows: TGTGCCAGCAGCCCTGGACAGGGGATGTGGTACTTC. The genes are TRBV7-9 and TRBJ2-7; 9 bases align to TRBD1. The junction had 8 bases not matched to a gene; V was cut back by 5 bases and J by 12 bases. The CDR3 loop spans 12 amino acids. Germline CDR1 and CDR2: SEHNR and FQNEAQ (reference sequence).